A selection of T cell receptor beta chains follows, all from one sample in a study of immune evolution from preneoplasia to lung adenocarcinoma. The data were produced by immunoSEQ multiplex PCR, yet TCRdb's version contains in-frame clones alone and is incomplete. This table has 20,000 to 25,000 clones, 60% to 80% appearing once. The sequencing input was FFPE invasive lung adenocarcinoma tissue. Receptors were obtained from a person aged 55 to 75 with lung adenocarcinoma. The CDR3 runs from the conserved cysteine through the conserved F or W. The D gene is left open where the match is weak. Clone size is given for some rows only: seen once, a few or many times, or a class if the clone is expanded.

V gene: TRBV6-5
clone size: once
J gene: TRBJ1-5
D gene: NA
CDR3 DNA: TGTGCCAGCAGTTACTCAGGACGGAGCAATCAGCCCCAGCATTTT
CDR3 protein: CASSYSGRSNQPQHF

V gene: TRBV27
clone size: NA
J gene: TRBJ2-7
D gene: NA
CDR3 DNA: TGTGCCAGCAGTTACCGGCCTAACCCCTACGAGCAGTACTTC
CDR3 protein: CASSYRPNPYEQYF

V gene: TRBV27
clone size: NA
J gene: TRBJ2-7
D gene: TRBD2
CDR3 DNA: TGTGCCAGCAGTACCCCCGCGACTAGCGGCCGCTACGAGCAGTACTTC
CDR3 protein: CASSTPATSGRYEQYF

V gene: TRBV6-1
clone size: NA
J gene: TRBJ2-7
D gene: NA
CDR3 DNA: TGTGCCAGCAACCTCGACTGGAGGAGCTCCTACGAGCAGTACTTC
CDR3 protein: CASNLDWRSSYEQYF

V gene: TRBV6-4
clone size: NA
J gene: TRBJ2-3
D gene: NA
CDR3 DNA: TGTGCCAGCAGTGATAGCGAGAGGAGCACAGATACGCAGTATTTT
CDR3 protein: CASSDSERSTDTQYF

V gene: TRBV6-1
clone size: NA
J gene: TRBJ1-3
D gene: NA
CDR3 DNA: TGTGCCAGCAGTGAAAGCCCTTCCTCTGGAAACACCATATATTTT
CDR3 protein: CASSESPSSGNTIYF

V gene: TRBV6-5
clone size: NA
J gene: TRBJ1-1
D gene: TRBD1
CDR3 DNA: TGTGCCAGCAGTTACAACTTGGGACAGCTAGCTGAAGCTTTCTTT
CDR3 protein: CASSYNLGQLAEAFF

V gene: TRBV2
clone size: once
J gene: TRBJ2-5
D gene: NA
CDR3 DNA: TGTGCCCTCAGGGAGACCCAGTACTTC
CDR3 protein: CALRETQYF

V gene: TRBV4-1
clone size: once
J gene: TRBJ1-1
D gene: NA
CDR3 DNA: TGCGCCAGCAGCCAAGTGAGGGGGAACACTGAAGCTTTCTTT
CDR3 protein: CASSQVRGNTEAFF

V gene: TRBV18
clone size: NA
J gene: TRBJ1-2
D gene: NA
CDR3 DNA: TGTGCCAGCTCACCGGCAGCAAGAAACTATGGCTACACCTTC
CDR3 protein: CASSPAARNYGYTF

V gene: TRBV5-5
clone size: NA
J gene: TRBJ2-3
D gene: NA
CDR3 DNA: TGTGCCAGCAGCTTGGGACGGTCAGATACGCAGTATTTT
CDR3 protein: CASSLGRSDTQYF

V gene: TRBV5-1
clone size: NA
J gene: TRBJ2-2
D gene: TRBD2
CDR3 DNA: TGCGCCAGCAGCCCCGTAGCGGGTGAGGGGGAGCTGTTTTTT
CDR3 protein: CASSPVAGEGELFF

V gene: TRBV10-2
clone size: NA
J gene: TRBJ2-2
D gene: NA
CDR3 DNA: TGCGCCAGCAGTGATTCTCGCACCGGGGAGCTGTTTTTT
CDR3 protein: CASSDSRTGELFF

V gene: TRBV19
clone size: NA
J gene: TRBJ2-7
D gene: NA
CDR3 DNA: TGTGCCAGTAGTACGGCAGGGTCCTACGAGCAGTACTTC
CDR3 protein: CASSTAGSYEQYF

V gene: TRBV28
clone size: once
J gene: TRBJ2-7
D gene: TRBD2
CDR3 DNA: TGTGCCAGCAGTTTGGGCGGGAGGGCCTACTACTTC
CDR3 protein: CASSLGGRAYYF

V gene: TRBV6-1
clone size: NA
J gene: TRBJ2-1
D gene: NA
CDR3 DNA: TGTGCCAGCAGTGAAGACGGGAGAGATAGTGAGCAGTTCTTC
CDR3 protein: CASSEDGRDSEQFF

V gene: TRBV5-1
clone size: NA
J gene: TRBJ2-1
D gene: NA
CDR3 DNA: TGCGCCAGCAGCCGGGAGCTGGCGGGAAGCTCCTACAATGAGCAGTTCTTC
CDR3 protein: CASSRELAGSSYNEQFF

V gene: TRBV18
clone size: NA
J gene: TRBJ1-1
D gene: TRBD1
CDR3 DNA: TGTGCCAGCTCACCGACAGGGAAGAACACTGAAGCTTTCTTT
CDR3 protein: CASSPTGKNTEAFF

V gene: TRBV28
clone size: once
J gene: TRBJ2-7
D gene: NA
CDR3 DNA: TGTGCCAGCAGTAGGTACTACGAGCAGTACTTC
CDR3 protein: CASSRYYEQYF

V gene: TRBV18
clone size: medium-sized
J gene: TRBJ2-1
D gene: TRBD2
CDR3 DNA: TGTGCCAGCTCACCACCCCGTACTAGCGGGATGGGTGTTGAGCAGTTCTTC
CDR3 protein: CASSPPRTSGMGVEQFF

V gene: TRBV4-1
clone size: NA
J gene: TRBJ2-1
D gene: TRBD2
CDR3 DNA: TGCGCCAGCAGCCAACCAATAGCGGGAGGATCCTACAATGAGCAGTTCTTC
CDR3 protein: CASSQPIAGGSYNEQFF

V gene: TRBV28
clone size: NA
J gene: TRBJ2-7
D gene: NA
CDR3 DNA: TGTGCCAGCAGTTTAACGGGACGCGAGCAGTACTTC
CDR3 protein: CASSLTGREQYF

V gene: TRBV15
clone size: NA
J gene: TRBJ2-1
D gene: TRBD1
CDR3 DNA: TGTGCCACCAGCAGACCCGGACAGGTGATGCAAAACAATGAGCAGTTCTTC
CDR3 protein: CATSRPGQVMQNNEQFF

V gene: TRBV10-3
clone size: NA
J gene: TRBJ1-2
D gene: TRBD1
CDR3 DNA: TGTGCCATCAGTGAGTCCGGGACAGGGGCCGGGTACACCTTC
CDR3 protein: CAISESGTGAGYTF

V gene: TRBV19
clone size: medium-sized
J gene: TRBJ2-7
D gene: NA
CDR3 DNA: TGTGCCAGTAGTAGTTATGCAGGGCGCGAGCAGTACTTC
CDR3 protein: CASSSYAGREQYF

V gene: TRBV7-3
clone size: medium-sized
J gene: TRBJ2-5
D gene: TRBD2
CDR3 DNA: TGTGCCAGCAGTAGACTAGCGGGCAGCCAAGAGACCCAGTACTTC
CDR3 protein: CASSRLAGSQETQYF

V gene: TRBV28
clone size: NA
J gene: TRBJ1-2
D gene: TRBD1
CDR3 DNA: TGTGCCAGCAGTCAGGGACAGACTCGCTATGGCTACACCTTC
CDR3 protein: CASSQGQTRYGYTF

V gene: TRBV19
clone size: NA
J gene: TRBJ2-3
D gene: TRBD2
CDR3 DNA: TGTGCCAGTAGTATCAGCGGGAGGGCCTCAGATACGCAGTATTTT
CDR3 protein: CASSISGRASDTQYF

V gene: TRBV19
clone size: NA
J gene: TRBJ1-4
D gene: TRBD1
CDR3 DNA: TGTGCCAGTAGCCCCGGGACAGGGGGTGAAAAACTGTTTTTT
CDR3 protein: CASSPGTGGEKLFF

V gene: TRBV5-8
clone size: NA
J gene: TRBJ2-5
D gene: TRBD1
CDR3 DNA: TGTGCCAGCAGCTTGGGCAGGGGGTCTCAAGAGACCCAGTACTTC
CDR3 protein: CASSLGRGSQETQYF

V gene: TRBV6-4
clone size: NA
J gene: TRBJ2-2
D gene: TRBD1
CDR3 DNA: TGTGCCAGCAGTGACCAACCGGACAGGGGTGGTGAGCTGTTTTTT
CDR3 protein: CASSDQPDRGGELFF

V gene: TRBV5-4
clone size: NA
J gene: TRBJ1-3
D gene: NA
CDR3 DNA: TGTGCCGCCCCCCAGACTGGAAACACCATATATTTT
CDR3 protein: CAAPQTGNTIYF

V gene: TRBV6-1
clone size: NA
J gene: TRBJ2-7
D gene: NA
CDR3 DNA: TGTGCCAGCAGGTTAGGGGGTTCGGCCTACGAGCAGTACTTC
CDR3 protein: CASRLGGSAYEQYF

V gene: TRBV28
clone size: NA
J gene: TRBJ1-5
D gene: NA
CDR3 DNA: TGTGCCAGCAGTTTAAGTGGAGGGACTAGCAATCAGCCCCAGCATTTT
CDR3 protein: CASSLSGGTSNQPQHF

V gene: TRBV19
clone size: few
J gene: TRBJ1-5
D gene: NA
CDR3 DNA: TGTGCCAGTAGTATAATCCGGGGAATCAGGGGTCAGCCCCAGCATTTT
CDR3 protein: CASSIIRGIRGQPQHF

V gene: TRBV10-3
clone size: once
J gene: TRBJ2-7
D gene: NA
CDR3 DNA: TGTGCCATCAGTGTTGGTGACAGCCCGCACTACGAGCAGTACTTC
CDR3 protein: CAISVGDSPHYEQYF

V gene: TRBV10-2
clone size: NA
J gene: TRBJ2-5
D gene: NA
CDR3 DNA: TGCGCCAGCAGCGCAGGGAGGGAGACCCAGTACTTC
CDR3 protein: CASSAGRETQYF

V gene: TRBV6-1
clone size: once
J gene: TRBJ1-1
D gene: TRBD1
CDR3 DNA: TGTGCCAGCAGGCACCTAGGGACAGGGGTTACTGAAGCTTTCTTT
CDR3 protein: CASRHLGTGVTEAFF

V gene: TRBV28
clone size: NA
J gene: TRBJ2-5
D gene: NA
CDR3 DNA: TGTGCCAGCAGTTTGTGGGACACCGGCCGGAGGACCCAGTACTTC
CDR3 protein: CASSLWDTGRRTQYF

V gene: TRBV5-1
clone size: NA
J gene: TRBJ2-7
D gene: TRBD2
CDR3 DNA: TGCGCCAGCAGCTTGGGGGGGGTTGAGCGGGGCGGCTACGAGCAGTACTTC
CDR3 protein: CASSLGGVERGGYEQYF

V gene: TRBV7-8
clone size: NA
J gene: TRBJ2-3
D gene: NA
CDR3 DNA: TGTGCCAGCAGCAGGAGGGGATTACAAGGGACAGATACGCAGTATTTT
CDR3 protein: CASSRRGLQGTDTQYF